Included here is one T cell receptor (beta chain) sequence, with context. The data are from a study of control samples from healthy donors and cancer patients. Trimming stripped 6 bases from V and 6 bases from J, with 11 bases between. The CDR3 is made up of 12 amino acids. Libraries were prepared by immunoSEQ multiplex PCR; TCRdb keeps only in-frame clonotypes and omits some of them. The data contain 88,000 or so clones, around 94% of them singletons. Sequencing was performed on blood. This chain uses TRBV12-3 or TRBV12-4 with TRBJ1-1; possibly TRBD1 for D (5 bases). This TCR came from a woman aged 18-29 years in good health. The CDR3 DNA is TGTGCCAGCAGCCTAGGACACCCTGAAGCTTTCTTT. This gives the protein CASSLGHPEAFF.